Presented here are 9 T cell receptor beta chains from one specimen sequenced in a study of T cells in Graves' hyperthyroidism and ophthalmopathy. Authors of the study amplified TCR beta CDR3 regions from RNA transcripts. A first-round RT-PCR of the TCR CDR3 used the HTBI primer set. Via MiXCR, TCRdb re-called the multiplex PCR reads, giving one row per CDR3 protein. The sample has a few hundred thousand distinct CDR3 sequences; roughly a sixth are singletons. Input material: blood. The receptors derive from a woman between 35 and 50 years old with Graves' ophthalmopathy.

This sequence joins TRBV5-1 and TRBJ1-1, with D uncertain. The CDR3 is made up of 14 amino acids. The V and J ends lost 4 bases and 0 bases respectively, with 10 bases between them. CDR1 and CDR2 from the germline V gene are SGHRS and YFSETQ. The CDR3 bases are TGCGCCAGCAGCCTGAGCCGGTTGAACACTGAAGCTTTCTTT. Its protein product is CASSLSRLNTEAFF.

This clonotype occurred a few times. The CDR3 spells CASSRLEEWETQYF. Here the CDR3 DNA reads TGTGCCAGTTCCCGGCTAGAGGAGTGGGAGACCCAGTACTTC. V is TRBV19 and J is TRBJ2-5; no firm D call. The germline V and J ends were trimmed by 8 bases and 5 bases, with 18 bases remaining between them. This CDR3 comprises 14 residues. Germline CDR1 reads LNHDA; CDR2 reads SQIVND (reference sequence).

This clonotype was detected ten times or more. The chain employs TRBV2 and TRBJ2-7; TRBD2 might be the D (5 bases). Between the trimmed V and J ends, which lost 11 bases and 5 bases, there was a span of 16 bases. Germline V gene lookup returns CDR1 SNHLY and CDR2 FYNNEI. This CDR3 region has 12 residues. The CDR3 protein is CAGGRSGHEQYF. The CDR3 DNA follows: TGTGCCGGCGGGCGGTCGGGCCACGAGCAGTACTTC.

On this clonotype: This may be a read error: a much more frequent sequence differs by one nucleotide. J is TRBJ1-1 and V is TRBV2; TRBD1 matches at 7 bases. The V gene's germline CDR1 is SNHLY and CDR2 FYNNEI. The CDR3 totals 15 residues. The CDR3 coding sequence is TGTGCCCGCAGACTACAGGGGCCCATGAACACTGAAGCTTTCTTT. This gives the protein CARRLQGPMNTEAFF.

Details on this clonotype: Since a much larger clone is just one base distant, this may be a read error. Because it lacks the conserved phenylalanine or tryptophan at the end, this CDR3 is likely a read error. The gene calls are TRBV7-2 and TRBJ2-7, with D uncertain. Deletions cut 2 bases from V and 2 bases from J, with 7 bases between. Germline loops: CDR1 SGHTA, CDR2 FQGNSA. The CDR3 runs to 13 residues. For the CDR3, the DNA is TGTGCCAGCAGCTTAAGGCAGCCCTACGAGCAGTACCTC. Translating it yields CASSLRQPYEQYL.

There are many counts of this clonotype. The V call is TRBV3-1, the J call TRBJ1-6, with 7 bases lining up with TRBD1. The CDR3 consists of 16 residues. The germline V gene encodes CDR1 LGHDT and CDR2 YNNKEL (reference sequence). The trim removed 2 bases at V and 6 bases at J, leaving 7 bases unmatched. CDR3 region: CASSQYRNRGNSPLHF. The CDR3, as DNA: TGTGCCAGCAGCCAATATAGGAACAGGGGTAATTCACCCCTCCACTTT.

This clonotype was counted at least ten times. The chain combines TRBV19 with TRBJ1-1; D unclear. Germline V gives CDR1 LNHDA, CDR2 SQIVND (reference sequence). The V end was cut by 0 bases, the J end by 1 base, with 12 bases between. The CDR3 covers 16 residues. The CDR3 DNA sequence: TGTGCCAGTAGTATAGAGGTCGGAGCAAGGAACACTGAAGCTTTCTTT. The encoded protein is CASSIEVGARNTEAFF.

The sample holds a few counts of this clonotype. This CDR3 reads CASSLAGQGTEAFF. CDR3 DNA sequence: TGTGCCAGCAGCTTAGCGGGACAGGGGACTGAAGCTTTCTTT. The chain has TRBV7-9 and TRBJ1-1; TRBD1 matches at 10 bases. There are 14 residues in the CDR3. The V and J ends lost 0 bases and 5 bases, in that order; junction bases with no gene match: 0. Germline assignment: CDR1 SEHNR and CDR2 FQNEAQ (reference sequence). The entire variable domain, with the rest obtained from reference TRBV7-9 and TRBJ1-1, is as follows: DTGVSQNPRHKITKRGQNVTFRCDPISEHNRLYWYRQTLGQGPEFLTYFQNEAQLEKSRLLSDRFSAERPKGSFSTLEIQRTEQGDSAMYLCASSLAGQGTEAFFGQGTRLTVV.

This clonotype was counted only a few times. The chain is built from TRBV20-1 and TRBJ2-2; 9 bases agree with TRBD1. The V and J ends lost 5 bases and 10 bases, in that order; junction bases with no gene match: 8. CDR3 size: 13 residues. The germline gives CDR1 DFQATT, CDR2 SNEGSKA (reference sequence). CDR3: CSARRQGEVELFF. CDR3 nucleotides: TGCAGTGCTCGAAGACAGGGGGAGGTGGAGCTGTTTTTT.